These T cell receptor beta chains were read from a single sample in a study of a mutant IDH1 vaccine in newly diagnosed glioma. Profiled with immunoSEQ multiplex PCR; TCRdb holds only in-frame clones, not every one. The sample includes approximately 60,000 clones, approximately 82% of them seen just once. No antigen is known for these receptors. The sequenced sample was PBMCs, obtained from a glioma patient whose treatment included an IDH1 peptide vaccine. These receptors all stem from a woman aged 18 to 35 with glioma. Some clones in this sample may be carry-over from other donors' samples. CDR3s include the opening cysteine and the closing phenylalanine or tryptophan. A D gene is named only where the DNA matches it firmly. A row's size may be missing; if present it is once, few, many or a size class.

CDR3aa | CDR3nt | v_gene | d_gene | abundance | j_gene
CASRGGGETQYF | TGTGCCAGCAGGGGGGGAGGGGAGACCCAGTACTTC | TRBV2 | TRBD2 | . | TRBJ2-5
CATAPGRIAGELFF | TGTGCCACCGCCCCCGGGAGGATTGCCGGGGAGCTGTTTTTT | TRBV11-3 | TRBD2 | . | TRBJ2-2
CASSLAGAGGLYNEQFF | TGTGCCAGCAGCCTGGCTGGAGCGGGAGGTCTCTACAATGAGCAGTTCTTC | TRBV13 | TRBD2 | . | TRBJ2-1
CASSMTDNGYTF | TGTGCCAGTAGTATGACGGACAATGGCTACACCTTC | TRBV19 | . | . | TRBJ1-2
CAWSEHANTGELFF | TGTGCCTGGAGTGAACATGCGAACACCGGGGAGCTGTTTTTT | TRBV30 | . | . | TRBJ2-2
CASSLWTGGNYGYTF | TGTGCCAGCAGCTTATGGACAGGGGGTAACTATGGCTACACCTTC | TRBV7-9 | TRBD1 | . | TRBJ1-2
CASSYKKSPSSYNSPLHF | TGTGCCAGCAGCTATAAAAAATCTCCGAGCTCCTATAATTCACCCCTCCACTTT | TRBV5-4 | . | . | TRBJ1-6
CSVEWENNEQFF | TGCAGCGTTGAATGGGAGAACAATGAGCAGTTCTTC | TRBV29-1 | . | once | TRBJ2-1
CASSQEGSGASNTGELFF | TGCGCCAGCAGCCAAGAGGGTAGCGGGGCTTCGAACACCGGGGAGCTGTTTTTT | TRBV4-1 | TRBD2 | . | TRBJ2-2
CASSIRGGAFTGELFF | TGTGCCAGTAGTATCAGAGGGGGGGCCTTCACCGGGGAGCTGTTTTTT | TRBV19 | . | . | TRBJ2-2
CASSLPTGELFF | TGTGCCAGCAGCTTACCCACCGGGGAGCTGTTTTTT | TRBV5-4 | . | . | TRBJ2-2
CATSVGPDTQYF | TGTGCCACCAGCGTGGGACCAGATACGCAGTATTTT | TRBV15 | . | . | TRBJ2-3
CASREGGGWYEQYF | TGTGCCAGTAGAGAAGGGGGAGGTTGGTACGAGCAGTACTTC | TRBV19 | . | . | TRBJ2-7
CSVTPGEGGGNEQFF | TGCAGCGTCACTCCGGGGGAGGGCGGGGGCAATGAGCAGTTCTTC | TRBV29-1 | TRBD2 | . | TRBJ2-1
CASSSGAGGFEQYF | TGTGCCAGCTCGAGTGGGGCAGGGGGCTTTGAGCAGTACTTC | TRBV27 | TRBD1 | . | TRBJ2-7
CASSPLAGEGTGELFF | TGCGCCAGCAGCCCCTTAGCGGGAGAGGGCACCGGGGAGCTGTTTTTT | TRBV5-1 | TRBD2 | . | TRBJ2-2
CASSRDFGGELFF | TGTGCCAGCAGCCGGGACTTCGGCGGGGAGCTGTTTTTT | TRBV7-2 | . | . | TRBJ2-2
CASRPRTGNYGYTF | TGTGCCAGCAGACCAAGGACAGGGAACTATGGCTACACCTTC | TRBV7-8 | TRBD1 | . | TRBJ1-2
CASSILFDRVSTDTQYF | TGTGCCAGTAGTATTCTGTTTGACAGGGTCAGCACAGATACGCAGTATTTT | TRBV19 | TRBD1 | . | TRBJ2-3
CASSRTDYGYTF | TGTGCCAGCAGCCGGACAGACTATGGCTACACCTTC | TRBV6-1 | . | . | TRBJ1-2
CSVGPGGTKYEQYF | TGCAGCGTTGGCCCAGGAGGGACGAAGTACGAGCAGTACTTC | TRBV29-1 | . | . | TRBJ2-7
CASSPRDNYGYTF | TGCGCCAGCAGCCCAAGGGACAACTATGGCTACACCTTC | TRBV5-1 | . | . | TRBJ1-2